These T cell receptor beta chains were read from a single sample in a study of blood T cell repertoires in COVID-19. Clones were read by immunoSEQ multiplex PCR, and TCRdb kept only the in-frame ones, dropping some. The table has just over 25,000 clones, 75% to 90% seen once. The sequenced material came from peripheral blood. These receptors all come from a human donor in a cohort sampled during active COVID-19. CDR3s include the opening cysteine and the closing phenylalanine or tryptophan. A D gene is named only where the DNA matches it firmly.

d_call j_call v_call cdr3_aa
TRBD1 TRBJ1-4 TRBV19 CASSPGQNNEKLFF
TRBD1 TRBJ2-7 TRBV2 CASTGDRAVIYEQYF
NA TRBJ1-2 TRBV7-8 CASSFGGEGYGYTF
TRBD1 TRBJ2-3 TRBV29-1 CSGTTGLVGTDTQYF
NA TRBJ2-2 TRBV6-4 CASSPRDTGELFF
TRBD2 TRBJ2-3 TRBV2 CASRSKPGGTRSTDTQYF
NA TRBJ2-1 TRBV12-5 CASGLVIGAALLENEQFF
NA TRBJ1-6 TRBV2 CASSGTNYHSPLHF
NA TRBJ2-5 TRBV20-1 CSASTGRQETQYF
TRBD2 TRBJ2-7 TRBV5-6 CASSLRTSGSSYEQYF
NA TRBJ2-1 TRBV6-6 CASSYVSGPRFF
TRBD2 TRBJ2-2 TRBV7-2 CASTRIRLAGAGELFF
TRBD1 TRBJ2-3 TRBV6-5 CATGTGGRDTQYF
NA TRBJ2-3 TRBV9 CASSVASGASTDTQYF
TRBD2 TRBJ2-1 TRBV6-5 CASSRAGGHNNEQFF
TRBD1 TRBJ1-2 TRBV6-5 CASSPGQGPYGYTF
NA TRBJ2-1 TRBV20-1 CSASPTESSYNEQFF
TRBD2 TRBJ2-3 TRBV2 CASSSWLAGAPDTQYF
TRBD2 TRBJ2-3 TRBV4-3 CASSLEASSGSGAPDTQYF
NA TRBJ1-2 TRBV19 CASSIQGLRGGYTF
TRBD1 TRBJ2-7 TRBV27 CASSYKGTGGTYEQYF
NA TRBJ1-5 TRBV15 CATSRSRAQPQHF
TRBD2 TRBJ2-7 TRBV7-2 CASSLGTSGGYEQYF
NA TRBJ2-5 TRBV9 CASSVGGSPAETQYF
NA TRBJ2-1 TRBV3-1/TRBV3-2 CASSEAGTPNYNEQFF
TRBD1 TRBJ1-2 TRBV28 CASSFRDRIFYGYTF
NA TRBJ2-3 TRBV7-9 CASSPRGGSTDTQYF
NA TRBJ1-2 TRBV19 CATADRWNYGYTF
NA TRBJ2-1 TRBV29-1 CSVAQGNEQFF
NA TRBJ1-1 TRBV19 CASSPRRNTEAFF
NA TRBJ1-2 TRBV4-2 CASSQVSGGYTF
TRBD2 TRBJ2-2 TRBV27 CASGPGLAGNTGELFF
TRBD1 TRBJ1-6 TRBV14 CASSQHTGGANSPLHF
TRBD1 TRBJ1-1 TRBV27 CASSVISGQGLVRAEAFF
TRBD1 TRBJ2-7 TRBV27 CATRQGFNEQYF
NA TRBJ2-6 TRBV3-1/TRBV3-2 CASAYGSGANVLTF
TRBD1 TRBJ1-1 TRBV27 CASRLQGAVLKGAFF
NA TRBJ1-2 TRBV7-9 CASSLGEYGYTF
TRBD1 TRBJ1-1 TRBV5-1 CASREYRGGTEAFF
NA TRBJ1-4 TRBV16 CASSQTEEKLFF
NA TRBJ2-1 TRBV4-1 CASSPQPGLLYNEQFF
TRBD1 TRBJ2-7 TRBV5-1 CASSLVRTGVNEQYF
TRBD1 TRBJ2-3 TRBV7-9 CASSLEGAADTQYF
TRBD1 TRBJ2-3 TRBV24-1 CATSDRTGGPDTQYF
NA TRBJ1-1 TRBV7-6 CASSLNLGARTEAFF
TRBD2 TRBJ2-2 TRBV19 CASSIQRGGTGELFF
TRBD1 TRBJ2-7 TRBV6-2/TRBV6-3 CASSSVRTGGYEQYF
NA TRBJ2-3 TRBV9 CASRKPASPTTDTQYF
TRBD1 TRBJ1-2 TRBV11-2 CASSLVSGTAYGYTF